This section outlines one T cell receptor (beta chain) sequence together with its context. The sample originates from a study of blood T cell repertoires in COVID-19. V was pared by 1 base and J by 4 bases, with 4 bases of the junction left unmatched. Germline loops: CDR1 SGHDT, CDR2 YYEEEE. The CDR3 spans 14 residues. Sequenced by immunoSEQ multiplex PCR; TCRdb stores in-frame clones only, minus some. Found here are 200,000 to 250,000 clones, more than 75% of them singletons; the top ten hold around 3%. The sequence came from a man aged 50 to 59 who had recovered from COVID-19. Sequenced: peripheral blood. The chain links TRBV5-6 to TRBJ2-5; 7 nucleotides align to TRBD1. The CDR3 reads CASSLRGRTETQYF. The CDR3 coding sequence is TGTGCCAGCAGCTTGAGGGGGCGCACAGAGACCCAGTACTTC.